This TCR beta chain was sequenced in a study of blood T cell repertoires in COVID-19. In germline, CDR1 is SGHTA, CDR2 FQGNSA. The germline V and J ends were trimmed by 4 bases and 6 bases, with 14 bases remaining between them. The CDR3 runs 14 residues. Clones were sequenced by immunoSEQ multiplex PCR, and TCRdb holds only the in-frame ones, with some missing. The table records about 150,000 clones, about 83% of them present only once. The chain is built from TRBV7-2 and TRBJ2-3; maybe TRBD2 (5 bases). This receptor was identified in a woman between 50 and 59 years old with acute COVID-19. Input material: PBMCs or T cells enriched from blood (not recorded which). The CDR3: CASSSNPAGDTQYF. CDR3 nucleotide sequence: TGTGCCAGCAGCTCAAACCCCGCGGGTGATACGCAGTATTTT.